This TCR beta chain is drawn from a study of shared clonotypes between healthy human individuals. Study summary: The study used three CD4 naive, three CD4 memory, two CD8 naive and one CD8 memory plate per donor. The study's findings and limits: Approximately 5.1% was the fraction of naive CD4 clonotypes found shared across several donors. Sequencing depth was predicted to influence how clonotypes are shared among donors.

The method was immunoSEQ multiplex PCR; TCRdb's version includes in-frame clones alone and lacks a portion of them. In the table there are 850,000 to 1,100,000 clones, roughly 80% of which are singletons. About this clone: Its antigen is unidentified.

This clonotype originated in a man aged 18 to 30 in good health. Some clones in this sample may be carry-over from other donors' samples. The source material was memory CD4+ T cells from PBMCs. Described subset: CD45RA-negative fraction.

The CDR3 DNA follows: TGTGCCCATGCAAGGGGACAGTCCTACAATGAGCAGTTCTTC. Protein sequence: CAHARGQSYNEQFF. The chain combines TRBV6-1 with TRBJ2-1; 7 nucleotides match TRBD1. The ends lost 11 bases at V and 1 base at J; junction bases unmatched: 8. CDR1 is MNHNS and CDR2 is SASEGT in the germline V gene. CDR3 length: 14 amino acids.